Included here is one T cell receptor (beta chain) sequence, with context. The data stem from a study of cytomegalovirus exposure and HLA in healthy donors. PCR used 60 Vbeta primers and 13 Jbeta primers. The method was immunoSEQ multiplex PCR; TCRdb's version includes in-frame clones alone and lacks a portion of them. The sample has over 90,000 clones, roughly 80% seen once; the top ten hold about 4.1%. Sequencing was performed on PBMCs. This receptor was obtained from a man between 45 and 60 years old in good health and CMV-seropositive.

CDR3 residues: CASSGDLQSSYNSPLHF. Written as DNA, the CDR3 is TGTGCCAGCAGCGGGGACTTACAGAGCTCCTATAATTCACCCCTCCACTTT. The chain couples TRBV7-9 to TRBJ1-6; D is perhaps TRBD1 (5 bases). Germline V CDR1 and CDR2: SEHNR, FQNEAQ (reference sequence). The CDR3 is made up of 17 amino acids. Trimming cost V 5 bases and J 0 bases, with 14 bases left between them.